The clone carrying this T cell receptor beta chain was found once. Antigen: not known. The CDR3 contains 14 residues. V was shortened by 4 bases and J by 0 bases, with 11 bases between the two germline ends. Germline CDR1 and CDR2: SGHRS and YFSETQ. Profiled with immunoSEQ multiplex PCR; TCRdb holds only in-frame clones, not every one. Of around 580,000 clones in the sample, roughly 98% were seen once. The entry originates in a study of shared clonotypes between healthy human individuals. General study points: Larger estimated richness was generally recorded for naive subsets relative to memory subsets. Non-shared clonotypes showed lower generation probabilities than clonotypes common to all four donors.

CD45RO negativity and positive selection for CCR7 defined naive CD8 cells, a population that excluded terminally differentiated effector memory CD45RA+ cells. The donors were adults (healthy and HIV-negative) with no recent acute infections or vaccinations. The specimen sequenced was naive CD8+ T cells sorted from blood. This TCR was sampled from a man under 40 in good health. The chain uses TRBV5-1 and TRBJ2-7, with D unresolved. The CDR3 DNA reads TGCGCCAGCAGCGACTTGGGAAGCTCCTACGAGCAGTACTTC. The encoded protein is CASSDLGSSYEQYF.